Described below is a single T cell receptor (beta chain) sequence and its context. No antigen is known for it. V dropped 1 base and J dropped 8 bases, with 4 bases sitting between them. The CDR3 sequence is 11 residues long. CDR1 is SGHTS and CDR2 is YDEGEE in the germline V gene. The data stem from a study of a mutant IDH1 vaccine in newly diagnosed glioma. Clones were read by immunoSEQ multiplex PCR, and TCRdb kept only the in-frame ones, dropping some. This table holds roughly 48,000 clones, roughly 91% found once. The sample's time point: week 11, during vaccination. Topical imiquimod was applied with each vaccine dose, which held 300 ug of mutant IDH1 20-mer peptide.

J is TRBJ2-1 and V is TRBV5-8, with D unresolved. The clonotype comes from a man in his fifties with glioma. Sequenced material: PBMCs, taken from a glioma patient whose treatment included an IDH1 peptide vaccine. The CDR3 sequence is CASSLRYEQFF. Written as DNA, the CDR3 is TGTGCCAGCAGCTTGAGGTATGAGCAGTTCTTC.